This passage covers 9 T cell receptor beta chains from one sample sequenced in a study of shared T cell receptors in the human thymus. Assay: immunoSEQ multiplex PCR; the TCRdb copy retains only in-frame clones and omits some. The sample contains roughly 700,000 clones, more than 75% of which appear only once. The data also belong to a second study, concerning human thymus T cells.

Sequenced: thymocytes. The receptors here all came from a boy under two years old with a congenital heart defect.

CDR3 sequence: CASSYSPQGLIYGYTF. The CDR3 coding sequence is TGTGCCAGCAGTTACAGTCCCCAGGGGTTGATCTATGGCTACACCTTC. The chain uses TRBV6-5 and TRBJ1-2; D perhaps matches TRBD1 (6 bases). Germline loops: CDR1 MNHEY, CDR2 SVGAGI. V gave up 2 bases and J gave up 4 bases, with 17 bases separating them. The CDR3 extends over 16 amino acids.

Notes on this clone: Other nucleotide sequences from this sample produce the same CDR3. This chain connects TRBV5-1 to TRBJ2-3, with 16 bases identical to TRBD2. The CDR3 covers 18 residues. Germline V gene data show CDR1 as SGHRS and CDR2 as YFSETQ. V lost 1 base, J lost 2 bases, and 4 bases stayed unmatched. The CDR3 region has the DNA TGCGCCAGCAGCTTGCCGGGACTAGCGGGAGGGTCCACAGATACGCAGTATTTT. This codes for CASSLPGLAGGSTDTQYF.

V usage is TRBV21-1 and J usage is TRBJ2-2; the table's D gene call, TRBD2, was not cross checked with the DNA. TRBV21-1 is a recognized pseudogene. This CDR3 has 18 amino acids. The CDR3 region is CASSKPTSGRAYTGELFF. In DNA form, the CDR3 reads TGTGCCAGCAGCAAACCTACTAGCGGGAGGGCCTATACCGGGGAGCTGTTTTTT.

The V and J genes are TRBV2 and TRBJ1-1, with D tentatively TRBD1 (5 bases). Between the trimmed V and J ends, which lost 7 bases and 5 bases, there was a span of 17 bases. Germline CDR1 and CDR2: SNHLY and FYNNEI. CDR3 length equals 14 residues. CDR3 sequence: CASIRVGQGTEAFF. For the CDR3, the DNA is TGTGCCAGCATTCGAGTAGGGCAGGGAACTGAAGCTTTCTTT.

The rearrangement links TRBV19 to TRBJ2-7, with TRBD1 matching 7 bases. The junction had 9 bases not matched to a gene; V was cut back by 3 bases and J by 4 bases. Per the germline V gene, CDR1 is LNHDA and CDR2 is SQIVND (reference sequence). The CDR3 runs 15 residues. The CDR3 region is CASSIETGIRYEQYF. CDR3 DNA: TGTGCCAGTAGTATCGAGACAGGGATTAGATACGAGCAGTACTTC.

On this clone itself: This CDR3 fails to terminate in the conserved phenylalanine or tryptophan, so it likely reflects a read error. The DNA is omitted, as the CDR3 cannot be located on it reliably, and the CDR3 follows TCRdb's listing. The genes are TRBV5-6 and TRBJ2-3; no check of the table's D call, TRBD1, against the DNA was made. CDR1 and CDR2 (germline): SGHDT, YYEEEE. Both ends counted, the CDR3 spans 19 residues. CDR3: CASSLRGQRAQIRSILFHP.

The CDR3 DNA follows: TGCGCCAGCAGTGAGGGGCCGCAGCCCCAGCATTTT. Amino acids: CASSEGPQPQHF. The V call is TRBV10-1, the J call TRBJ1-5; D remains unclear. The germline CDR1 and CDR2 sequences are WNHNN and SYGVQD (reference sequence). Trimming took 2 bases from V and 7 from J, leaving 6 bases between them. The CDR3 contains 12 residues.

The chain employs TRBV30 and TRBJ2-3; 10 nucleotides match TRBD2. The CDR3 contains 20 residues. Germline V lookup: CDR1 GTSNPN, CDR2 SVGIG (reference sequence). The J segment lost 2 bases and the V segment lost 1 base, leaving 18 bases of the junction unmatched. The CDR3 DNA is TGTGCCTGGAGTGCCAAATCAAACTCCTGGCTAGCGGGGGTCACAGATACGCAGTATTTT. It specifies CAWSAKSNSWLAGVTDTQYF.

The J gene is TRBJ2-5, the V gene TRBV4-2; 12 bases align to TRBD2. This CDR3 comprises 17 residues. With 0 bases clipped from V and 5 bases from J, the junction kept 7 bases outside the gene matches. The germline gives CDR1 LGHNA, CDR2 YNFKEQ. CDR3 DNA: TGTGCCAGCAGCCAAGATCCGACTAGCGGGAGTTCGGAGACCCAGTACTTC. Protein: CASSQDPTSGSSETQYF.